This T cell receptor (beta chain) emerged from a study of PD-1 blockade in classical Hodgkin lymphoma. Study results and caveats: Baseline TCR diversity was reportedly lower in newly diagnosed patients than healthy donors.

This clone showed up just a few times. The antigen remains undetermined. Stated time point: cycle 4 day 1 (C4D1), after 5 to 7 weeks of nivolumab. No patient escaped relapse after autologous stem cell transplantation, and brentuximab vedotin exposure varied. The assay was immunoSEQ multiplex PCR, and TCRdb's table has in-frame clones only and misses some. This sample yields about 47,000 clones, of which around 80% are seen a single time; around 19% belongs to the top ten. The clonotype was recovered from a human donor with classical Hodgkin lymphoma. This specimen consisted of peripheral blood mononuclear cells (PBMCs), obtained before the fourth cycle of nivolumab.

Written as DNA, the CDR3 is TGTGCCAGCAGTCAGGGTTGGGGGAGGTCTTCCTACAATGAGCAGTTCTTC. Protein product: CASSQGWGRSSYNEQFF. J is TRBJ2-1 and V is TRBV27; D possibly corresponds to TRBD2 (6 bases). The germline V and J ends were trimmed by 5 bases and 1 base, with 18 bases remaining between them. Germline V gene lookup returns CDR1 MNHEY and CDR2 SMNVEV (reference sequence). The CDR3 covers 17 residues.